This record looks at one T cell receptor (beta chain) sequence and its context. Its specificity is unknown. Fresh 10 ml peripheral blood yielded PBMCs. The data stem from a study of T cells in Graves' hyperthyroidism and ophthalmopathy. General study results and limits: From stable hyperthyroidism, ophthalmopathy was set apart by a 13 V-J model.

Per germline, CDR1 DFQATT and CDR2 SNEGSKA (reference sequence). The CDR3 contains 17 residues. V shed 6 bases, J shed 5 bases, and the junction held 15 bases outside the gene matches. RNA transcripts yielded amplified TCR beta CDR3 regions. TCR CDR3 regions were first amplified by RT-PCR with HTBI primers. Each CDR3 protein gets one entry after TCRdb re-called the multiplex PCR reads with MiXCR. The table includes about 52,000 distinct CDR3 sequences, approximately 48% detected once. The sequence was collected from a woman aged 50 to 65 with Graves' ophthalmopathy. The sequenced sample consisted of blood. This sequence joins TRBV20-1 and TRBJ2-2; TRBD1 matches at 10 bases. Written as DNA, the CDR3 is TGCAGTGCCGAAGGCCTCGGGACAGGGGAAGAGACCGGGGAGCTGTTTTTT. Its translation is CSAEGLGTGEETGELFF.